This T cell receptor (beta chain) was documented in a study of T cell repertoires in cytomegalovirus infection. Germline lookup yields CDR1 MGHRA and CDR2 YSYEKL. Trimming took off 0 bases at V and 4 bases at J, with 12 bases between the two ends. This CDR3 is 15 amino acids long. The table lists this clonotype with many counts. TCRdb reprocessed the reads with MiXCR, giving one entry per CDR3 protein. The table lists roughly 250,000 distinct CDR3 sequences, about 12% of them singletons. Material for sequencing was PBMCs. This sequence was found in a human donor in good health (CMV status not recorded). Some clones in this sample may be carry-over from other donors' samples. The chain couples TRBV4-1 to TRBJ1-2, with D perhaps matching TRBD1 (5 bases). The CDR3 region is CASSQEGPRAYGYTF. CDR3 in DNA: TGCGCCAGCAGCCAAGAAGGGCCCAGGGCCTATGGCTACACCTTC.